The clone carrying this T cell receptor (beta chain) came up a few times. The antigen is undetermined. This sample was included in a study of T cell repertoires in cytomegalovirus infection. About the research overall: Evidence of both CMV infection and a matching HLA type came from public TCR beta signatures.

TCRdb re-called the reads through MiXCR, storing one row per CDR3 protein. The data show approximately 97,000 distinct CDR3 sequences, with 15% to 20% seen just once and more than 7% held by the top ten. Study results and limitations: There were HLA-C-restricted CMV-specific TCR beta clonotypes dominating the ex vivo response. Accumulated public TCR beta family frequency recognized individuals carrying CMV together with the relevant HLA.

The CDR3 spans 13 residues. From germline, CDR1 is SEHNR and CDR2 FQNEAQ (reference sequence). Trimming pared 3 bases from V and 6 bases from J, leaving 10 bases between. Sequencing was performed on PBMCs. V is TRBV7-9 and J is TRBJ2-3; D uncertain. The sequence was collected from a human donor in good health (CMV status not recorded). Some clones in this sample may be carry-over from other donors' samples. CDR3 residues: CASSLPSADTQYF. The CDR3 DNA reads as TGTGCCAGCAGCTTGCCTTCCGCGGATACGCAGTATTTT.